This TCR beta chain is from a study of blood T cell repertoires in COVID-19. Across the whole study: The United States, Italy and Spain provided the acute and convalescent COVID-19 samples. T cells, B-cell-depleted T cells, or PBMCs provided the cDNA or gDNA that served as material.

Original processing methods: It was from reference gene primer amplification that nucleated cell counts were estimated. Only in-frame clones appear in the TCRdb table, and some are missing; sequencing was by immunoSEQ multiplex PCR. The V and J calls and the clone size are those of that table, but D and trimming were determined from the DNA. The sample contains around 100,000 clones, 80% to 85% of which appear only once. The CDR3 spans 14 residues. V was trimmed by 4 bases and J by 1 base, leaving 10 bases between them. Germline V CDR1 and CDR2: SGDLS, YYNGEE. Sample: peripheral blood. This chain links TRBV9 with TRBJ2-3; TRBD2 might be the D (5 bases). The source is a man between 60 and 75 years old with acute or convalescent COVID-19. The CDR3 spells CASSTYGGTDTQYF. The CDR3 bases are TGTGCCAGCAGCACCTACGGGGGCACAGATACGCAGTATTTT.